This T cell receptor beta chain was sequenced during a study of glioma-infiltrating T cells. Broader study findings: Gliomas, especially low-grade, showed above-expected tissue-blood divergence; non-neoplastic patients showed below. Tissue and blood shared very few CDR3 sequences.

TCR alpha and beta CDR3 regions were amplified from RNA using iRepertoire nested multiplex PCR. Input was roughly 85-400 ng of tissue mRNA or PBMC total RNA. TCRdb redid the calling of the multiplex PCR reads with MiXCR, one entry per CDR3 protein. The sample yields tens of thousands of distinct CDR3 sequences, around 42% seen once. The germline CDR1 and CDR2 sequences are MNHEY and SVGEGT. This CDR3 is 16 amino acids long. V shed 2 bases and J 2 bases; nucleotides not matched to a gene: 7. The table lists this clonotype with many counts. The antigen is unknown. Source material: glioma tissue, nonneoplastic brain tissue, or PBMCs (not recorded which). The source is a human donor with low-grade glioma or glioblastoma, undergoing nonglioma brain surgery, or in good health (not recorded which). The chain is built from TRBV6-2 or TRBV6-3 and TRBJ2-3, with TRBD1 matching 7 bases. CDR3 nucleotides: TGTGCCAGCAGTTACCCACAGGGGTGGTACACAGATACGCAGTATTTT. It codes for CASSYPQGWYTDTQYF.